The 32 T cell receptor beta chains below all came from one sample that was sequenced in a study of blood T cell repertoires in COVID-19. Libraries were prepared by immunoSEQ multiplex PCR; TCRdb keeps only in-frame clonotypes and omits some of them. The profile covers 200,000 to 250,000 clones, with 80% to 90% appearing a single time and 9.7% taken by the ten largest. The sample consisted of peripheral blood. These receptors were taken from a man aged 45-60 years with active or convalescent COVID-19.

The CDR3 coding sequence is TGTGCCACCAGTGACTACGGGGGGACTACCAACAATGAGCAGTTCTTC. Protein product: CATSDYGGTTNNEQFF. The chain employs TRBV24-1 and TRBJ2-1; TRBD2 matches at 7 bases. J lost 5 bases, V lost 4 bases, and 10 bases had no gene match. The CDR3 is 16 amino acids. Germline CDR1 is KGHDR and CDR2 is SFDVKD.

This chain connects TRBV5-1 to TRBJ2-5; 10 bases agree with TRBD1. The CDR3 runs 15 residues. After removal of 4 bases from V and 5 bases from J, the junction contained 8 bases not matched to a gene. Germline V gene data show CDR1 as SGHRS and CDR2 as YFSETQ. CDR3 region: CASSLLGTGEETQYF. In DNA, the CDR3 is TGCGCCAGCAGCCTGCTAGGGACAGGGGAGGAGACCCAGTACTTC.

The chain recombines TRBV5-1 with TRBJ2-2; tentative D call: TRBD2 (6 bases). The V and J ends lost 0 bases and 7 bases respectively, with 19 bases between them. CDR3 length: 17 amino acids. Germline-derived CDR1 and CDR2 are SGHRS and YFSETQ. In DNA form, the CDR3 reads TGCGCCAGCAGCTTGGCCTTGGGGCTTGGAGGGCTCGGGGAGCTGTTTTTT. This gives the protein CASSLALGLGGLGELFF.

This chain uses TRBV28 with TRBJ1-5; 7 positions agree with TRBD1. Germline V gene lookup returns CDR1 MDHEN and CDR2 SYDVKM. V was clipped by 6 bases and J by 4 bases; unmatched bases: 6. This CDR3 has 14 amino acids. CDR3 nucleotides: TGTGCCAGCAGCCTGACAGGGCATAATCAGCCCCAGCATTTT. This encodes CASSLTGHNQPQHF. Together with reference TRBV28 and TRBJ1-5, the CDR3 gives the full variable domain: DVKVTQSSRYLVKRTGEKVFLECVQDMDHENMFWYRQDPGLGLRLIYFSYDVKMKEKGDIPEGYSVSREKKERFSLILESASTNQTSMYLCASSLTGHNQPQHFGDGTRLSIL.

This clone was found once. The chain carries TRBV4-2 and TRBJ1-2; TRBD1 matches at 9 bases. CDR3 size: 16 residues. The V segment lost 0 bases and the J segment 8 bases; nucleotides outside the gene matches: 10. The germline V gene has CDR1 LGHNA and CDR2 YNFKEQ. The CDR3 loop reads CASSQESPNRGRGYTF. The CDR3 DNA follows: TGTGCCAGCAGCCAAGAGTCCCCTAACAGGGGGCGAGGCTACACCTTC.

This chain uses TRBV7-9 with TRBJ2-3; 9 bases are shared with TRBD2. Germline lookup yields CDR1 SEHNR and CDR2 FQNEAQ (reference sequence). The CDR3 has 13 residues. The V and J ends lost 3 bases and 7 bases, in that order; junction bases with no gene match: 2. CDR3 nucleotides: TGTGCCAGCAGCTTTACTAGCGGGTATACGCAGTATTTT. Its translation is CASSFTSGYTQYF. Full variable domain (rest looked up from reference TRBV7-9 and TRBJ2-3): DTGVSQNPRHKITKRGQNVTFRCDPISEHNRLYWYRQTLGQGPEFLTYFQNEAQLEKSRLLSDRFSAERPKGSFSTLEIQRTEQGDSAMYLCASSFTSGYTQYFGPGTRLTVL.

The chain is built from TRBV6-5 and TRBJ2-7; TRBD1 agrees at 9 bases. CDR3 size: 15 residues. After removal of 0 bases from V and 3 bases from J, the junction contained 3 bases not matched to a gene. Germline loops: CDR1 MNHEY, CDR2 SVGAGI. CDR3 amino acids: CASSYSGTGFYEQYF. CDR3 bases: TGTGCCAGCAGTTACTCTGGGACAGGGTTCTACGAGCAGTACTTC.

The gene calls are TRBV15 and TRBJ1-4; TRBD1 might be the D (5 bases). V was cut by 0 bases and J by 6 bases, with 14 bases left in between. CDR1 and CDR2 (germline): LNHNV, YYDKDF (reference sequence). CDR3 length: 16 amino acids. The CDR3, as DNA: TGTGCCACCAGCAGAGATCGGGGGATAGGGGATGAAAAACTGTTTTTT. Its translation is CATSRDRGIGDEKLFF. The whole variable domain, filled in from reference TRBV15 and TRBJ1-4, reads DAMVIQNPRYQVTQFGKPVTLSCSQTLNHNVMYWYQQKSSQAPKLLFHYYDKDFNNEADTPDNFQSRRPNTSFCFLDIRSPGLGDTAMYLCATSRDRGIGDEKLFFGSGTQLSVL.

The chain recombines TRBV28 with TRBJ1-3; D is uncertain. The germline CDR1 and CDR2 sequences are MDHEN and SYDVKM. The CDR3 has 16 residues. V lost 1 base, J lost 0 bases, and 10 bases lay in between. The CDR3 nucleotides read TGTGCCAGCAGTTTATATGACACCTACTCTGGAAACACCATATATTTT. Its protein product is CASSLYDTYSGNTIYF. The complete variable domain, with remaining parts taken from reference TRBV28 and TRBJ1-3, reads DVKVTQSSRYLVKRTGEKVFLECVQDMDHENMFWYRQDPGLGLRLIYFSYDVKMKEKGDIPEGYSVSREKKERFSLILESASTNQTSMYLCASSLYDTYSGNTIYFGEGSWLTVV.

The chain couples TRBV5-1 to TRBJ2-2; a possible D gene is TRBD2 (6 bases). Germline values: CDR1 SGHRS, CDR2 YFSETQ. V shed 0 bases and J shed 4 bases, with 13 bases lying between them. The CDR3 sequence is 16 residues long. CDR3 DNA: TGCGCCAGCAGCTTGGAACGGAGGGGAGGCACCGGGGAGCTGTTTTTT. This translates into CASSLERRGGTGELFF.

This clone was recorded only once. The chain's CDR3 is CSVRKGQGGIETQYF. The CDR3 DNA follows: TGCAGCGTTAGGAAAGGACAGGGGGGAATTGAGACCCAGTACTTC. The chain couples TRBV29-1 to TRBJ2-5; 10 bases line up with TRBD1. This CDR3 has 15 residues. Germline assignment: CDR1 SQVTM and CDR2 ANQGSEA. J lost 5 bases, V lost 5 bases, and 11 bases had no gene match. The variable domain in full, completed from reference TRBV29-1 and TRBJ2-5, reads SAVISQKPSRDICQRGTSLTIQCQVDSQVTMMFWYRQQPGQSLTLIATANQGSEATYESGFVIDKFPISRPNLTFSTLTVSNMSPEDSSIYLCSVRKGQGGIETQYFGPGTRLLVL.

The V and J genes are TRBV7-8 and TRBJ2-4; 12 bases align to TRBD1. Per germline, CDR1 SGHVS and CDR2 FQNEAQ. This CDR3 comprises 19 residues. Losses at the gene ends were 4 bases for V and 3 bases for J; bases not matched to a gene: 13. CDR3 loop: CASSSPGDRGLVDKNIQYF. For the CDR3, the DNA is TGTGCCAGCAGCTCCCCAGGGGACAGGGGGCTCGTGGACAAAAACATTCAGTACTTC.

The chain recombines TRBV7-2 with TRBJ1-1, with D perhaps TRBD1 (5 bases). With 0 bases removed from V and 6 bases from J, the gap between germline ends came to 14 bases. Germline V gene data show CDR1 as SGHTA and CDR2 as FQGNSA. This CDR3 region has 15 residues. The CDR3 nucleotides are TGTGCCAGCAGCTTAGCGGGGGAGGTAAGGGCTGAAGCTTTCTTT. This encodes CASSLAGEVRAEAFF. The entire variable domain, with the rest obtained from reference TRBV7-2 and TRBJ1-1, is as follows: GAGVSQSPSNKVTEKGKDVELRCDPISGHTALYWYRQSLGQGLEFLIYFQGNSAPDKSGLPSDRFSAERTGGSVSTLTIQRTQQEDSAVYLCASSLAGEVRAEAFFGQGTRLTVV.

V and J are TRBV18 and TRBJ2-7; D call uncertain. Looked up from germline, CDR1 is KGHSH and CDR2 is LQKENI. The CDR3 extends over 12 amino acids. Deletions cut 3 bases from V and 7 bases from J, with 10 bases between. CDR3 region: CASSPSGREQYV. In DNA, the CDR3 is TGTGCCAGCTCACCTTCGGGTCGGGAGCAGTACGTC.

This clone has just one count. This specimen includes other DNA sequences encoding the same CDR3. V gene TRBV5-1 combines with J gene TRBJ1-3; D gene unclear. Trimming took off 1 base at V and 4 bases at J, with 3 bases between the two ends. This CDR3 has 12 residues. CDR1 is SGHRS and CDR2 is YFSETQ in the germline V gene. The DNA for the CDR3 is TGCGCCAGCAGCTTGCAAGGAAACACCATATATTTT. Residues: CASSLQGNTIYF.

The gene calls are TRBV29-1 and TRBJ1-2; D call uncertain. The CDR3 contains 14 residues. Germline CDR1 and CDR2: SQVTM and ANQGSEA. Trimming shortened V by 0 bases and J by 4 bases, and 12 bases separated the two germline ends. The CDR3 sequence is CSVEDPGRSYGYTF. In nucleotides, the CDR3 is TGCAGCGTTGAAGATCCGGGGAGGAGCTATGGCTACACCTTC.

The genes are TRBV7-9 and TRBJ1-3; TRBD1 matches at 7 bases. There are 15 residues in the CDR3. V gave up 3 bases and J gave up 2 bases; unmatched junction bases: 4. Germline lookup yields CDR1 SEHNR and CDR2 FQNEAQ (reference sequence). The CDR3 protein is CASSLAGTAGNTIYF. The CDR3 bases are TGTGCCAGCAGCTTGGCCGGGACAGCTGGAAACACCATATATTTT. Combining the CDR3 with reference TRBV7-9 and TRBJ1-3 gives the whole variable domain DTGVSQNPRHKITKRGQNVTFRCDPISEHNRLYWYRQTLGQGPEFLTYFQNEAQLEKSRLLSDRFSAERPKGSFSTLEIQRTEQGDSAMYLCASSLAGTAGNTIYFGEGSWLTVV.

The chain links TRBV28 to TRBJ1-1, with D possibly TRBD1 on 6 matching bases. The CDR3 runs 15 residues. CDR1 and CDR2 (germline): MDHEN, SYDVKM. Trimming shortened V by 7 bases and J by 4 bases, and 19 bases separated the two germline ends. The CDR3 DNA sequence: TGTGCCAGCACTACTGGGGGGGCAGAGAGCACTGAAGCTTTCTTT. This codes for CASTTGGAESTEAFF.

The table lists this clone with a few counts. The V and J genes are TRBV5-4 and TRBJ2-3; D possibly corresponds to TRBD2 (6 bases). Germline V gives CDR1 SGHNT, CDR2 YYREEE (reference sequence). V dropped 3 bases and J dropped 1 base, with 12 bases sitting between them. There are 15 residues in the CDR3. CDR3 sequence reads: CASSSRDLRTDTQYF. The CDR3 bases are TGTGCCAGCAGCTCGCGGGACCTACGCACAGATACGCAGTATTTT.

This sequence joins TRBV7-8 and TRBJ2-5; 8 positions agree with TRBD1. The CDR3 is 16 residues long. The V segment lost 6 bases and the J segment 5 bases; nucleotides outside the gene matches: 14. Germline V CDR1 and CDR2: SGHVS, FQNEAQ. CDR3 sequence (DNA): TGTGCCAGCAGACCGTCAGGGGGCCCAGGGGGGGAGACCCAGTACTTC. This codes for CASRPSGGPGGETQYF.

The V gene is TRBV29-1, the J gene TRBJ2-1; TRBD2 is a possible D gene (6 bases). The CDR3 has 12 residues. Trimming removed 6 bases at V and 10 bases at J, with 16 bases between. Germline V gene sequence: CDR1 SQVTM, CDR2 ANQGSEA. The DNA for the CDR3 is TGCAGCGTCCCCTCTAGCGTCGGGGAGCAGTTCTTC. Encoded protein: CSVPSSVGEQFF.

The chain employs TRBV29-1 and TRBJ1-2; D call uncertain. V shed 4 bases and J shed 0 bases, with 6 bases lying between them. CDR1 SQVTM and CDR2 ANQGSEA come from the germline V gene. This CDR3 has 12 amino acids. CDR3: CSVVAANYGYTF. CDR3 DNA: TGCAGCGTTGTGGCAGCTAACTATGGCTACACCTTC.

The V gene is TRBV10-3, the J gene TRBJ1-3; the D is unclear. The CDR3 consists of 15 residues. The V gene lost 5 bases and the J gene lost 0 bases, with 11 bases spanning the gap. In germline, CDR1 is ENHRY, CDR2 SYGVKD. The CDR3 DNA reads as TGTGCCATCAGTCCGGCGGGCGACTCTGGAAACACCATATATTTT. It specifies CAISPAGDSGNTIYF.

The chain carries TRBV28 and TRBJ2-7; TRBD2 matches at 11 bases. CDR1 is MDHEN, CDR2 SYDVKM, per germline. The CDR3 runs to 13 residues. V was clipped by 6 bases and J by 2 bases; unmatched bases: 0. The CDR3 region is CASRLAGAYEQYF. In DNA form, the CDR3 reads TGTGCCAGCAGACTAGCGGGGGCCTACGAGCAGTACTTC. Full variable domain (missing parts from reference TRBV28 and TRBJ2-7): DVKVTQSSRYLVKRTGEKVFLECVQDMDHENMFWYRQDPGLGLRLIYFSYDVKMKEKGDIPEGYSVSREKKERFSLILESASTNQTSMYLCASRLAGAYEQYFGPGTRLTVT.

This clone was seen once. This chain links TRBV28 with TRBJ2-3; D not resolved. The ends were cut back, 7 bases at V and 2 bases at J, with 13 bases in the middle. The germline gives CDR1 MDHEN, CDR2 SYDVKM. The CDR3 covers 14 residues. CDR3 DNA: TGTGCCAGCATCTCACCGCACTTCACAGATACGCAGTATTTT. Protein product: CASISPHFTDTQYF. The entire variable domain, with the rest obtained from reference TRBV28 and TRBJ2-3, is as follows: DVKVTQSSRYLVKRTGEKVFLECVQDMDHENMFWYRQDPGLGLRLIYFSYDVKMKEKGDIPEGYSVSREKKERFSLILESASTNQTSMYLCASISPHFTDTQYFGPGTRLTVL.

The gene calls are TRBV19 and TRBJ2-3; D gene unclear. V was clipped by 3 bases and J by 4 bases, with 11 bases between them. CDR3 size: 14 residues. Germline V lookup: CDR1 LNHDA, CDR2 SQIVND (reference sequence). The CDR3 nucleotides read TGTGCCAGTAGTATGCCGCTACGCCCAGATACGCAGTATTTT. Protein sequence: CASSMPLRPDTQYF.

This clone showed up just a few times. The chain has TRBV6-5 and TRBJ2-7; TRBD2 might be the D (7 bases). With 2 bases removed from V and 4 bases from J, the gap between germline ends came to 12 bases. In germline, CDR1 is MNHEY, CDR2 SVGAGI. The CDR3 has 14 amino acids. The CDR3 spells CASSYGGGLYEQYF. In DNA form, the CDR3 reads TGTGCCAGCAGTTACGGGGGGGGGCTGTACGAGCAGTACTTC.

The chain recombines TRBV7-9 with TRBJ2-2, with D maybe TRBD1 (5 bases). Germline V gives CDR1 SEHNR, CDR2 FQNEAQ (reference sequence). CDR3 size: 16 residues. V lost 0 bases, J lost 6 bases, and 14 bases lay in between. The CDR3 coding sequence is TGTGCCAGCAGCTTAGCGAACTCAGGGATCCCCGGGGAGCTGTTTTTT. Translating it yields CASSLANSGIPGELFF.

The chain has TRBV11-1 and TRBJ2-1; 13 bases match TRBD2. Germline loops: CDR1 SGHAT, CDR2 FQDESV (reference sequence). This CDR3 is built from 15 residues. The junction had 6 bases not matched to a gene; V was cut back by 7 bases and J by 6 bases. The CDR3 sequence is CASTSGLAGFNEQFF. The CDR3 coding sequence is TGTGCCAGCACCTCGGGACTAGCGGGATTCAATGAGCAGTTCTTC.

The V and J genes are TRBV7-9 and TRBJ2-2, with 8 bases matching TRBD1. Unmatched junction bases numbered 8, after V lost 3 bases and J lost 5 bases. In germline, CDR1 is SEHNR, CDR2 FQNEAQ (reference sequence). This CDR3 contains 16 residues. The CDR3 reads CASSFNPGQETGELFF. The CDR3 coding sequence is TGTGCCAGCAGCTTTAATCCGGGACAGGAGACCGGGGAGCTGTTTTTT. Complete variable domain (other parts from reference TRBV7-9 and TRBJ2-2): DTGVSQNPRHKITKRGQNVTFRCDPISEHNRLYWYRQTLGQGPEFLTYFQNEAQLEKSRLLSDRFSAERPKGSFSTLEIQRTEQGDSAMYLCASSFNPGQETGELFFGEGSRLTVL.

This chain connects TRBV4-1 to TRBJ1-5, with D unclear. Germline CDR1 is MGHRA and CDR2 is YSYEKL. The CDR3 contains 14 residues. The V end lost 0 bases, the J end lost 6 bases, and 9 bases lay between the germline ends. The CDR3 protein is CASSQDLKLQPQHF. The CDR3 coding sequence is TGCGCCAGCAGCCAAGATCTTAAGCTTCAGCCCCAGCATTTT.

The chain has TRBV3-1 (or the pseudogene TRBV3-2) and TRBJ1-6, with a weak D call TRBD1 (5 bases). The V gene lost 2 bases and the J gene lost 7 bases, with 9 bases spanning the gap. The CDR3 is 14 amino acids. CDR1 LGHDT and CDR2 YNNKEL come from the germline V gene (reference sequence). The CDR3 sequence: CASSQQGMNSPLHF. The DNA of the CDR3 is TGTGCCAGCAGCCAACAGGGAATGAATTCACCCCTCCACTTT.